This TCR beta chain was recovered during a study of blood T cell repertoires in COVID-19 (dated by TCRdb to the early 2020s). For the wider study: Samples from collaborators originated in the United States, Italy and Spain and spanned both the acute and convalescent phases of COVID-19. The repertoires were made available in a free public database intended to serve as a resource for research on the immune response to SARS-CoV-2. Where available, HLA class I and class II types were taken from metadata supplied by the sample provider and were not determined by assay-based typing. The samples were drawn from the first 160 participants of the ongoing ImmuneRACE study and from under 1,500 subjects provided by 6 global collaborators. The dataset comprised deeply sampled blood TCRbeta repertoires from subjects exposed to, actively infected with, or recovered from COVID-19. The material from the prospective study consisted of cDNA or gDNA derived from T cells, B-cell-depleted T cells, or PBMCs. A de-identified subject ID, COVID-19 status, age in years and sex were almost always included in the sample metadata.

A word on this clone: It has no known antigen specificity. No per-base quality is available; no much larger clone lies one base away.

The immunoSEQ Assay, a bias-controlled multiplex PCR, was used to amplify TCRbeta CDR3 regions from genomic DNA. As for how the authors treated the data: The number of nucleated cells in each sample was estimated by amplification of reference gene primers within the assay. To quantify the absolute abundance of each unique TCRbeta CDR3 rearrangement, sequence reads were collapsed and filtered. For each sample, productive Simpson clonality was calculated by taking the square root of Simpson's diversity index across productive rearrangements. Entries here come from immuneACCESS through TCRdb and include only in-frame sequences with V and J called. Some clones fail to appear in such tables; in the studies checked, an unresolved V gene covers under half of the shortfall, and the cause of the remainder is unknown. From that table come the V and J calls and clone size; the DNA was used to work out D and trimming. In this sample the table shows 75,000 to 90,000 clones, about 80% of which occur a single time. Of the sample, around 11% is held by the ten largest clones.

Collaborating institutions collected whole blood in K2EDTA tubes following their own protocols. For TCRbeta analysis, collaborator samples were shipped as frozen whole blood, as isolated PBMCs, or as DNA extracted from either sample type. Results and caveats for the whole study, not just this receptor: The amount of clinical and demographic metadata varied by source and participant and was provided uncurated.

The sample comprised peripheral blood. The TCR comes from a woman in her 40s with active or convalescent COVID-19.

Here is the DNA: TGTGCCACCAGTGTAGACAATGAGCAGTTCTTC. This sequence encodes CATSVDNEQFF. The chain is made from TRBV24-1 and TRBJ2-1; no D gene can be assigned with confidence. The CDR3 covers 11 residues, taking in both the cysteine and the phenylalanine. The kept DNA is CDR3 alone, 33 bases in frame from the first base. Based on the germline V gene, the CDR1 and CDR2 sequences are KGHDR and SFDVKD. V is clipped by 5 bases and J by 5 bases, and the sequence between their germline boundaries is 3 bases long.